This T cell receptor (beta chain) was retrieved from a study of cytomegalovirus exposure and HLA in healthy donors. Study-wide points: Accounts indicate the classifier identified cytomegalovirus status with strong specificity and sensitivity.

Points on this clone: What it binds is unknown.

TCRdb's table, derived via immunoSEQ multiplex PCR, lists solely in-frame clones and lacks some. Found here are more than 110,000 clones, 80% to 90% of them singletons; the top ten hold approximately 8.5%. The receptor was isolated from a woman under 30 in good health and CMV-seropositive. Sequenced sample: PBMCs.

CDR3 protein: CASSPQREETQYF. The CDR3, as DNA: TGTGCCAGCAGTCCTCAGCGGGAAGAGACCCAGTACTTC. The chain combines TRBV2 with TRBJ2-5; D is perhaps TRBD2 (6 bases). Germline lookup yields CDR1 SNHLY and CDR2 FYNNEI. The CDR3 totals 13 residues. Trimming shortened V by 5 bases and J by 3 bases, and 10 bases separated the two germline ends. Full variable domain (remainder filled in from reference TRBV2 and TRBJ2-5): EPEVTQTPSHQVTQMGQEVILRCVPISNHLYFYWYRQILGQKVEFLVSFYNNEISEKSEIFDDQFSVERPDGSNFTLKIRSTKLEDSAMYFCASSPQREETQYFGPGTRLLVL.